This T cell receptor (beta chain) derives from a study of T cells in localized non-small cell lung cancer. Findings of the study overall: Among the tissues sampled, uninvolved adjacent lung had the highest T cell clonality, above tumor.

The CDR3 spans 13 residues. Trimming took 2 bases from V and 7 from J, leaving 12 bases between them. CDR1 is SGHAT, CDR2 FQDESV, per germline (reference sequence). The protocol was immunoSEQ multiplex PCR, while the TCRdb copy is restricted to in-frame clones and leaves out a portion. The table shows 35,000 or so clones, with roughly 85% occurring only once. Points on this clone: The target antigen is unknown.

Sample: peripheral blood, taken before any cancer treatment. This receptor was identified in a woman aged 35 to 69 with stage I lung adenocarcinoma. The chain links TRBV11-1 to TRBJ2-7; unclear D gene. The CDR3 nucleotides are TGTGCCAGCAGCTTAATGATGGGTGGTGAGCAGTACTTC. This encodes CASSLMMGGEQYF.